A selection of T cell receptor beta chains follows, all from one sample in a study of early T cells in non-severe SARS-CoV-2 infection. TCRdb redid the calling of the 5' RACE reads with MiXCR, one entry per CDR3 protein. The table lists 65,000 to 85,000 distinct CDR3 sequences, roughly 13% of them singletons. Sample: whole blood. Source of these receptors: an adult who was a healthcare worker with PCR-confirmed SARS-CoV-2 infection or an uninfected control (not recorded which). The CDR3 runs from the conserved cysteine through the conserved F or W. Expanded clones are given a class, and other clones once, few, many or no size at all.

clone_size	cdr3_length	v_call	j_call	cdr3_aa
many	15	TRBV20-1	TRBJ1-2	CSARDSGKIEYGYTF
-	18	TRBV11-2	TRBJ2-1	CASSFPGTAAQAYNEQFF
many	15	TRBV20-1	TRBJ2-3	CSAPPPGPRRDTQYF
-	12	TRBV4-1	TRBJ2-1	CASSQAFSEQFF
many	14	TRBV12-3/TRBV12-4	TRBJ1-6	CASSQGSRHSPLHF
-	19	TRBV6-2/TRBV6-3	TRBJ1-1	CASSSPYRGYIGWNTEVFF
few	13	TRBV7-8	TRBJ2-7	CASSPGGPYEQYF
-	16	TRBV3-1	TRBJ2-5	CASSQDGGAQQETQYF
many	17	TRBV7-9	TRBJ2-3	CASRLPAGTGGTDTQYF
many	16	TRBV29-1	TRBJ2-6	CSVEDRGSTGANVLTF
many	15	TRBV7-9	TRBJ2-5	CASSLGERRQETQYF
-	18	TRBV12-3/TRBV12-4	TRBJ2-7	CASSLEVVAGTGFAEQYF
few	12	TRBV7-9	TRBJ2-7	CASSRDNYEQYF
many	16	TRBV27	TRBJ2-1	CASSLSSGYTYNEQFF
many	17	TRBV6-1	TRBJ2-1	CASSERLAGPPRDEQFF
few	15	TRBV20-1	TRBJ2-7	CSARAPGLGNYEQYF
-	18	TRBV9	TRBJ2-5	CASSARGGQNILLETQYF
-	13	TRBV5-6	TRBJ1-1	CASSLWQNTEAFF
few	17	TRBV19	TRBJ2-4	CASSMGGPFLAKNIQYF
few	15	TRBV15	TRBJ1-3	CATSNQINSGNTIYF